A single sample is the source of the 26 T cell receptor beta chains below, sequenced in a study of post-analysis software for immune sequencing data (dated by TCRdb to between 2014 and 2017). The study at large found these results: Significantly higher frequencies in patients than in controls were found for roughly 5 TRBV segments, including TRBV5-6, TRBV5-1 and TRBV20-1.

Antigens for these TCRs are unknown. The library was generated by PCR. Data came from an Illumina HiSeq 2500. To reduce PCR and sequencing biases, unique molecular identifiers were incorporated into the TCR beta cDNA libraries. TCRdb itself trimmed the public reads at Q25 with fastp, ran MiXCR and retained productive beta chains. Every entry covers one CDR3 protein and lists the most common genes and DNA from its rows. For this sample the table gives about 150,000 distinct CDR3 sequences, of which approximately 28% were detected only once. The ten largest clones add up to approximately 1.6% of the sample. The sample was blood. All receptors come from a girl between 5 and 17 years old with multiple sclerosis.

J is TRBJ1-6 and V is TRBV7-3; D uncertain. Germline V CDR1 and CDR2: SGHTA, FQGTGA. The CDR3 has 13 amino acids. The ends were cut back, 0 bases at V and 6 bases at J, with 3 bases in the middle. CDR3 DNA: TGTGCCAGCAGCTTAACCACTAATTCACCCCTCCACTTT. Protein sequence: CASSLTTNSPLHF.

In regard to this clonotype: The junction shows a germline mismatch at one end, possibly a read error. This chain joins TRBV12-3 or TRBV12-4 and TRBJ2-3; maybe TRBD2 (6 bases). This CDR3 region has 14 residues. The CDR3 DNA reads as TGTGTCAGCAGCCAGACTAGGATCCGAGCTACGCAGTATTTT. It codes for CVSSQTRIRATQYF.

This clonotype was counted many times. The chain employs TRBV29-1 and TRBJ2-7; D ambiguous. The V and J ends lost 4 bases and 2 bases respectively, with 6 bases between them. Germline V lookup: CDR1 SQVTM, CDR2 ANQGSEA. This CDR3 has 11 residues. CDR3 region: CSVGWPYEQYF. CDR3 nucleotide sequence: TGCAGCGTTGGCTGGCCCTACGAGCAGTACTTC.

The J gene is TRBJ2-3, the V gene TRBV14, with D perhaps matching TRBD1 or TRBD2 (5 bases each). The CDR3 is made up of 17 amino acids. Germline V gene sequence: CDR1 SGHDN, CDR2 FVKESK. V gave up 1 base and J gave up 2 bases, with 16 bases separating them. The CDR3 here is CASSQGIKGPFTDTQYF. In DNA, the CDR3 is TGTGCCAGCAGCCAAGGTATTAAGGGACCCTTCACAGATACGCAGTATTTT.

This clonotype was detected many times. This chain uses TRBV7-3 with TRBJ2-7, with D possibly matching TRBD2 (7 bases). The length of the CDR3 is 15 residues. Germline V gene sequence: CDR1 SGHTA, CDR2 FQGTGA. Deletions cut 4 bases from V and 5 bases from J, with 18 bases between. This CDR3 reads CASSSRGGSVDEQYF. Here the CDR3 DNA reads TGTGCCAGCAGCTCCAGGGGCGGGAGTGTCGACGAGCAGTACTTC.

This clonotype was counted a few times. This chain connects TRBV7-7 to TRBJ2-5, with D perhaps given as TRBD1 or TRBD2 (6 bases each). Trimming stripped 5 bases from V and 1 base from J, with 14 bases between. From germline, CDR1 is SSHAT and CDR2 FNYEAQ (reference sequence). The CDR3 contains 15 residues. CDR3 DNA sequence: TGTGCCAGCAGCCGGAGGGGGAGTCTCCAAGAGACCCAGTACTTC. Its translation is CASSRRGSLQETQYF.

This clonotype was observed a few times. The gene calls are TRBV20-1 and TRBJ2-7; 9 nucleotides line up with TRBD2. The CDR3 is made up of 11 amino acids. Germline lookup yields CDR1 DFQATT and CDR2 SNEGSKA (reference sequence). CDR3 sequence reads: CSTLAGYEQYF. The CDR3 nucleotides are TGCAGCACACTAGCGGGCTACGAGCAGTACTTC.

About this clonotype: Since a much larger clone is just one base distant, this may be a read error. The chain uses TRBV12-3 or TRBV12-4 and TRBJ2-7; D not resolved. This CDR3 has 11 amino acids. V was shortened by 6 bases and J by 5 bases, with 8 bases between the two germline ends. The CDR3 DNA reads TGTGCCAGCAGCATGGGCGACGAGCAGTACTTC. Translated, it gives CASSMGDEQYF.

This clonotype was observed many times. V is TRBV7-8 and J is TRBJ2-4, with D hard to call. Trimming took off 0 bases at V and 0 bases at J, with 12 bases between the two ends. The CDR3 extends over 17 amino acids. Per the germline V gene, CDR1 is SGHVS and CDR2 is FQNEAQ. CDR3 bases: TGTGCCAGCAGCTTAGCCCGAAATGACATAGCCAAAAACATTCAGTACTTC. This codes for CASSLARNDIAKNIQYF. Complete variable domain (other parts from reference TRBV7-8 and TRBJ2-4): GAGVSQSPRYKVAKRGQDVALRCDPISGHVSLFWYQQALGQGPEFLTYFQNEAQLDKSGLPSDRFFAERPEGSVSTLKIQRTQQEDSAVYLCASSLARNDIAKNIQYFGAGTRLSVL.

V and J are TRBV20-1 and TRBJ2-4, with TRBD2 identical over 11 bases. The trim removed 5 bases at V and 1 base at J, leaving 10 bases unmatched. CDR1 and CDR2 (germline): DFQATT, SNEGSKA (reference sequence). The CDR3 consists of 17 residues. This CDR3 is CSALLAGGERAKNIQYF. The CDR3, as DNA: TGCAGTGCTCTCCTAGCGGGAGGAGAGCGGGCCAAAAACATTCAGTACTTC.

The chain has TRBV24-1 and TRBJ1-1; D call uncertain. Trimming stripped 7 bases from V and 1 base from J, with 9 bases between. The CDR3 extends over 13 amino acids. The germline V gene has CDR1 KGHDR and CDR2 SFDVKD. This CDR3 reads CATRDGPNTEAFF. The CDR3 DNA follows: TGTGCCACCAGGGACGGACCGAACACTGAAGCTTTCTTT.

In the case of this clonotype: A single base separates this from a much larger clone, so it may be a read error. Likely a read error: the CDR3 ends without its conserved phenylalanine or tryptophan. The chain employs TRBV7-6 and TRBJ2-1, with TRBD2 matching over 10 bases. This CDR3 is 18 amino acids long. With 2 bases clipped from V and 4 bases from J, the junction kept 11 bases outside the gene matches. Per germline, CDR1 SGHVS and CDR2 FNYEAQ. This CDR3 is CASSLLGSGRHPYNEQFV. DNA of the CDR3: TGTGCCAGCAGCTTATTGGGTAGCGGGAGGCACCCATACAATGAGCAGTTCGTC.

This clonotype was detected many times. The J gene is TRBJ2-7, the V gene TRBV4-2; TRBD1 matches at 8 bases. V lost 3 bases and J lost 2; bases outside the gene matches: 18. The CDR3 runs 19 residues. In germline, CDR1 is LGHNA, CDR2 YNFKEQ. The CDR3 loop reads CASSQRILQGARLAYEQYF. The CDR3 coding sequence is TGTGCCAGCAGCCAGAGAATCCTCCAGGGGGCGCGTCTAGCCTACGAGCAGTACTTC.

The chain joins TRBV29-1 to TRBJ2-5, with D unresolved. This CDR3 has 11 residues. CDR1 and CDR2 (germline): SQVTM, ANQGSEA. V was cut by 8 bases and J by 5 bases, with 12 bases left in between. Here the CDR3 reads CSTRDWETQYF. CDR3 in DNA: TGCAGCACAAGGGATTGGGAGACCCAGTACTTC.

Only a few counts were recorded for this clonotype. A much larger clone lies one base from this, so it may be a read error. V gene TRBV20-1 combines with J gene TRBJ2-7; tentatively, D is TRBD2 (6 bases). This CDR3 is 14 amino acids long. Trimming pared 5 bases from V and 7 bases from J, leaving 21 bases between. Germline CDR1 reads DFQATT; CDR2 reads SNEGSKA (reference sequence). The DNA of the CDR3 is TGCAGTGCTCGCGGAGGGGAGACGAACAATGAGCAGTACTTC. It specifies CSARGGETNNEQYF.

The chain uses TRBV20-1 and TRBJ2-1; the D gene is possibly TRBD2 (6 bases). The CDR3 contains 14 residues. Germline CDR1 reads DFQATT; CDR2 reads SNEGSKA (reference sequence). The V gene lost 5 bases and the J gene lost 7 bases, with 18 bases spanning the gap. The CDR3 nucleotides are TGCAGTGCTGACGCGGGAAGGGGTGAGAATGAGCAGTTCTTC. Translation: CSADAGRGENEQFF.

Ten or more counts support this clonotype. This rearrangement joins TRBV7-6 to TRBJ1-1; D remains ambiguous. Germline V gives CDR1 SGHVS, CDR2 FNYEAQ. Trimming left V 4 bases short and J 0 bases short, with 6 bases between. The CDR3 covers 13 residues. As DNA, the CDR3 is TGTGCCAGCAGCTCTATCATGAACACTGAAGCTTTCTTT. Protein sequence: CASSSIMNTEAFF.

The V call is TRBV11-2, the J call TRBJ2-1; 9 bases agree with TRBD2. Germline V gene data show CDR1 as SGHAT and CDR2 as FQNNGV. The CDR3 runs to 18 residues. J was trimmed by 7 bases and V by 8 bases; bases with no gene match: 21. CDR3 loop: CASLTPEGLAGVGNEQFF. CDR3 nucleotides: TGTGCCAGCTTAACCCCTGAGGGATTAGCGGGAGTAGGAAATGAGCAGTTCTTC.

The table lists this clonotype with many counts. The CDR3 coding sequence is TGTGCCTGTTTCCCCTGGGTGGACGGCTACGAGCAGTACTTC. It encodes CACFPWVDGYEQYF. V usage is TRBV30 and J usage is TRBJ2-7; no firm D call. The CDR3 sequence is 14 residues long. The germline gives CDR1 GTSNPN, CDR2 SVGIG (reference sequence). Deletions cut 6 bases from V and 3 bases from J, with 18 bases between.

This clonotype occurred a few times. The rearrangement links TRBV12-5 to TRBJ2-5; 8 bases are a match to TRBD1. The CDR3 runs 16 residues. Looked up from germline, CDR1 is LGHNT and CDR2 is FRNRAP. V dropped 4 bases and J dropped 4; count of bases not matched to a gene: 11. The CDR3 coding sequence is TGTGCTAGTGGTTCCCTCAGACAGGGGTCGTCAGAGACCCAGTACTTC. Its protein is CASGSLRQGSSETQYF. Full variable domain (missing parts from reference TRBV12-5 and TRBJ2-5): DARVTQTPRHKVTEMGQEVTMRCQPILGHNTVFWYRQTMMQGLELLAYFRNRAPLDDSGMPKDRFSAEMPDATLATLKIQPSEPRDSAVYFCASGSLRQGSSETQYFGPGTRLLVL.

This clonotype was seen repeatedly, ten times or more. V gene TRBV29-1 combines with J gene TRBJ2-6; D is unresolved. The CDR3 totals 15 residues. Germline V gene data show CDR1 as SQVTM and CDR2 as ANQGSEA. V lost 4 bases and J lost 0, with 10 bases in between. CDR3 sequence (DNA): TGCAGCGTTGTCGACCGAAGCTCTGGGGCCAACGTCCTGACTTTC. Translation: CSVVDRSSGANVLTF.

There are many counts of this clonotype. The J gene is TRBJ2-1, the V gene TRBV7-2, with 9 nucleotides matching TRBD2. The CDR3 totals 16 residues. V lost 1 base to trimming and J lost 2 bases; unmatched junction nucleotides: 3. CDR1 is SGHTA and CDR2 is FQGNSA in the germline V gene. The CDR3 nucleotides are TGTGCCAGCAGCTTAGTCACTAGCGGGCCCTACAATGAGCAGTTCTTC. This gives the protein CASSLVTSGPYNEQFF.

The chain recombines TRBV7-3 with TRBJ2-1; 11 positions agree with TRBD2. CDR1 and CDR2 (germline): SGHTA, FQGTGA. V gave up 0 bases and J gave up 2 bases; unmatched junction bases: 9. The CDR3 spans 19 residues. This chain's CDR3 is CASSLTLAGGPGPYNEQFF. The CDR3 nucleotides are TGTGCCAGCAGCTTAACTTTAGCGGGAGGGCCGGGACCCTACAATGAGCAGTTCTTC.

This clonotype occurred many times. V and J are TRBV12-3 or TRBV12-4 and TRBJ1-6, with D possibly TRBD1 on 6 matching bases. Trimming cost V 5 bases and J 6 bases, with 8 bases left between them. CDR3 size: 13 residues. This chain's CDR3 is CASSRGGNSPLHF. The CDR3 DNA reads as TGTGCCAGCAGTCGAGGGGGTAATTCACCCCTCCACTTT.

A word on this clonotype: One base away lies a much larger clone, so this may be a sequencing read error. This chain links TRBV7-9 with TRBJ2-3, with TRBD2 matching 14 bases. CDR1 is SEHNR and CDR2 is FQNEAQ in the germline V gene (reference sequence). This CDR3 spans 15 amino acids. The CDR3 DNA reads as TGTGTCAGCAGCCGGACTAGCGGGAGGACAGATACGCAGTATTTT. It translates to CVSSRTSGRTDTQYF.

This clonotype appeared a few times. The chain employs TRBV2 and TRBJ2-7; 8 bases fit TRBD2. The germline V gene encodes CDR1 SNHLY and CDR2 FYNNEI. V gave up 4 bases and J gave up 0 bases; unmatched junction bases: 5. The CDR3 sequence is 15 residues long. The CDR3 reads CASSGGLAGSYEQYF. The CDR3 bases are TGTGCCAGCAGTGGGGGCCTAGCGGGCTCCTACGAGCAGTACTTC.